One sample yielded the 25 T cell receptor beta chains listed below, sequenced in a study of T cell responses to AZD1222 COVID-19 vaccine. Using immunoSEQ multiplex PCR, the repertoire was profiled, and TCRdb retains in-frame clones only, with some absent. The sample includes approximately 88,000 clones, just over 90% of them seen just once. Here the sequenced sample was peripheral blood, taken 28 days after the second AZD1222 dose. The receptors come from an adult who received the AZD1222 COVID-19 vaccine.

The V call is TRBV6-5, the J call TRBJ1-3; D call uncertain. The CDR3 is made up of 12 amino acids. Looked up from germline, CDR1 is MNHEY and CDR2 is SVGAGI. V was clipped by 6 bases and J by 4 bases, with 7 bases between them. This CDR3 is CASREWGNTIYF. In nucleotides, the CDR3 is TGTGCCAGCAGGGAGTGGGGAAACACCATATATTTT.

The CDR3 DNA follows: TGTGCCAGCAGTCCGCGGGGGGGTACCCTAAGCAATCAGCCCCAGCATTTT. Translated: CASSPRGGTLSNQPQHF. The V gene is TRBV11-3, the J gene TRBJ1-5; perhaps TRBD1 as D (5 bases). V lost 6 bases to trimming and J lost 1 base, with 19 bases between them. This CDR3 comprises 17 residues. CDR1 and CDR2 (germline): SGHNT, YENEEA.

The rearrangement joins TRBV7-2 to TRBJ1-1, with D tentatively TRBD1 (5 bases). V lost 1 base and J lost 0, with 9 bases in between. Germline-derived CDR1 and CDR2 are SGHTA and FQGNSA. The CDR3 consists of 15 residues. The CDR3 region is CASSLGSGMNTEAFF. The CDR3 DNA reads TGTGCCAGCAGCTTAGGTTCAGGGATGAACACTGAAGCTTTCTTT.

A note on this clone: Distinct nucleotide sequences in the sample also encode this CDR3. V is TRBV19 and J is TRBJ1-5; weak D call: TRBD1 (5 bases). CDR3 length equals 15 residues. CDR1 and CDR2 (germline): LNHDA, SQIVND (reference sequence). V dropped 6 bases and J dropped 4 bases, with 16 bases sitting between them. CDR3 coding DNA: TGTGCCAGTAGCAGGGTTTTGGGGTTTAATCAGCCCCAGCATTTT. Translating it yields CASSRVLGFNQPQHF. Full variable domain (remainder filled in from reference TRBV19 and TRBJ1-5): DGGITQSPKYLFRKEGQNVTLSCEQNLNHDAMYWYRQDPGQGLRLIYYSQIVNDFQKGDIAEGYSVSREKKESFPLTVTSAQKNPTAFYLCASSRVLGFNQPQHFGDGTRLSIL.

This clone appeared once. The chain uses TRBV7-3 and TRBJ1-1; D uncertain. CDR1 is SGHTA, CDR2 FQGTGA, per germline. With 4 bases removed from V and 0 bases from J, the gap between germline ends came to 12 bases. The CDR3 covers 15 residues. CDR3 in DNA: TGTGCCAGCAGCTCGGACGGCCTCATGAACACTGAAGCTTTCTTT. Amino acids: CASSSDGLMNTEAFF.

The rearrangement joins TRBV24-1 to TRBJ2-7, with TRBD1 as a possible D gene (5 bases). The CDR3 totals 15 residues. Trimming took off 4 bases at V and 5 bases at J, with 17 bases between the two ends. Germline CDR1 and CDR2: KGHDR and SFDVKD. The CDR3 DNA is TGTGCCACCAGTGACCCCCAAGGGGAACCCAACGAGCAGTACTTC. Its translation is CATSDPQGEPNEQYF.

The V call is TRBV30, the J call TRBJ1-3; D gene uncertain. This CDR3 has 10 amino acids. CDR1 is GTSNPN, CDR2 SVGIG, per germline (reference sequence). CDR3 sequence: CALGGNTIYF. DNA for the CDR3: TGTGCTCTAGGGGGAAACACCATATATTTT.

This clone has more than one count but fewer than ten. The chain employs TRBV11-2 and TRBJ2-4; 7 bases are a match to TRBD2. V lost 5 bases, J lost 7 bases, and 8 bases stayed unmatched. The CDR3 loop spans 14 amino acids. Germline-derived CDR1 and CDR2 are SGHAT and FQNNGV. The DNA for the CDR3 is TGTGCCAGCAGCGGAATGGGACTACGCAACATTCAGTACTTC. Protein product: CASSGMGLRNIQYF.

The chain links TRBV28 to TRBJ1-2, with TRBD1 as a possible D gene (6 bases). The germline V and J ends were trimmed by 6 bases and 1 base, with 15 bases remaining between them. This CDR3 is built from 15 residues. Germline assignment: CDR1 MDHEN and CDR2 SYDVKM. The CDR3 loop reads CASSVQGALNYGYTF. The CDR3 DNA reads TGTGCCAGCAGCGTACAGGGTGCCCTTAACTATGGCTACACCTTC.

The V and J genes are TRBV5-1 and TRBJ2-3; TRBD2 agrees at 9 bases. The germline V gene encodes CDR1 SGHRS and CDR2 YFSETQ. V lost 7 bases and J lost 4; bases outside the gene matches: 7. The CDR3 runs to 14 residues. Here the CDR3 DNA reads TGCGCCAGCGCCCCGGCGGGGGGGCCAGATACGCAGTATTTT. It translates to CASAPAGGPDTQYF. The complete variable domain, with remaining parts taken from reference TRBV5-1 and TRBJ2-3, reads KAGVTQTPRYLIKTRGQQVTLSCSPISGHRSVSWYQQTPGQGLQFLFEYFSETQRNKGNFPGRFSGRQFSNSRSEMNVSTLELGDSALYLCASAPAGGPDTQYFGPGTRLTVL.

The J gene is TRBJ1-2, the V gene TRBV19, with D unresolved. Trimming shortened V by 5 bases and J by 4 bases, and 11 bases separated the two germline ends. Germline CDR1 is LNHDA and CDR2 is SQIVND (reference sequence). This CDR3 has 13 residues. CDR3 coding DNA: TGTGCCAGTAGTTTGGGAAGCGGCTATGGCTACACCTTC. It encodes CASSLGSGYGYTF.

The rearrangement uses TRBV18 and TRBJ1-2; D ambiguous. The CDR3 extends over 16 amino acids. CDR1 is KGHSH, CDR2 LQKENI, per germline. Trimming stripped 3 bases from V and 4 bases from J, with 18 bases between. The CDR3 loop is CASSPRLEGGGYGYTF. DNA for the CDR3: TGTGCCAGCTCACCCCGTCTAGAGGGAGGCGGCTATGGCTACACCTTC.

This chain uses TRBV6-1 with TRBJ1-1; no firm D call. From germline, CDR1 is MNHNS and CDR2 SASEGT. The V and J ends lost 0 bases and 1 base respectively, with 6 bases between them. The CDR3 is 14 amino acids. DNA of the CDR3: TGTGCCAGCAGTGAAGCAAACGAGAACACTGAAGCTTTCTTT. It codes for CASSEANENTEAFF.

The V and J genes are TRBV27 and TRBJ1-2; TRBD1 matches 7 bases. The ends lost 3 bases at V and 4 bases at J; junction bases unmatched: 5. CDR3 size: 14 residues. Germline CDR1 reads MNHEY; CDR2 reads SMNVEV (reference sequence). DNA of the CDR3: TGTGCCAGCAGTTTTAGACAGGGCAGCTATGGCTACACCTTC. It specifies CASSFRQGSYGYTF.

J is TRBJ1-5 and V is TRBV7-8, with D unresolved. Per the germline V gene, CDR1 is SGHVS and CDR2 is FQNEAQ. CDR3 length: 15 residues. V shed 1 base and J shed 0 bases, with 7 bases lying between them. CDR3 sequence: CASSLGVDSNQPQHF. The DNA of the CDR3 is TGTGCCAGCAGCTTAGGGGTCGATAGCAATCAGCCCCAGCATTTT. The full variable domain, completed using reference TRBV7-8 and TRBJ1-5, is GAGVSQSPRYKVAKRGQDVALRCDPISGHVSLFWYQQALGQGPEFLTYFQNEAQLDKSGLPSDRFFAERPEGSVSTLKIQRTQQEDSAVYLCASSLGVDSNQPQHFGDGTRLSIL.

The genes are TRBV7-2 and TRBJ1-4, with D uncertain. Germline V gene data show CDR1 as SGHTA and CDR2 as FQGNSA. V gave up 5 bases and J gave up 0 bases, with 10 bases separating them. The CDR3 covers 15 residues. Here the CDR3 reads CASSPKPATNEKLFF. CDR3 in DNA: TGTGCCAGCAGCCCAAAACCAGCAACTAATGAAAAACTGTTTTTT.

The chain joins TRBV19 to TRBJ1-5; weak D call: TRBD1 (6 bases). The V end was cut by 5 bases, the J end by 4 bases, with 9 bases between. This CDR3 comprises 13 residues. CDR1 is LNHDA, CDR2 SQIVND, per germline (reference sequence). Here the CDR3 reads CASSRDKNQPQHF. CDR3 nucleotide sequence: TGTGCCAGTAGTCGGGACAAAAATCAGCCCCAGCATTTT.

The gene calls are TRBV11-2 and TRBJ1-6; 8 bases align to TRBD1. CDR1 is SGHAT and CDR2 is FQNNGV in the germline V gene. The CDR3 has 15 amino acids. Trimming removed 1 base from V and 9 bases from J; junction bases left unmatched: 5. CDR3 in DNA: TGTGCCAGCAGCTTAGGAGGACAGGGTACTTCACCCCTCCACTTT. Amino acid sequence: CASSLGGQGTSPLHF.

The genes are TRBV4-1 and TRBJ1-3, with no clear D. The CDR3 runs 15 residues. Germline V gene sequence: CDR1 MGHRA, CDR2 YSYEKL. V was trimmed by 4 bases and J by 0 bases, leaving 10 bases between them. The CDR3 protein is CASSLVLSSGNTIYF. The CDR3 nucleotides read TGCGCCAGCAGCCTGGTCCTTTCCTCTGGAAACACCATATATTTT.

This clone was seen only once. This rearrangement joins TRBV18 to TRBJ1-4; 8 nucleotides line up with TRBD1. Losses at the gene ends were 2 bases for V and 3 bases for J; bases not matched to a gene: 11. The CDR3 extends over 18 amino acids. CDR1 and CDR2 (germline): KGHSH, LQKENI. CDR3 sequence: CASSPYVQGASSNEKLFF. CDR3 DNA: TGTGCCAGCTCACCATATGTCCAGGGGGCCTCGTCTAATGAAAAACTGTTTTTT.

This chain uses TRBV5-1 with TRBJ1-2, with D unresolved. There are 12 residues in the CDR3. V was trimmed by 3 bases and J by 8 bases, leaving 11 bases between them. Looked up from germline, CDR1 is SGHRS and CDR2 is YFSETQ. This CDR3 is CASSSDDRGYTF. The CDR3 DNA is TGCGCCAGCAGCTCCGACGATAGGGGCTACACCTTC.

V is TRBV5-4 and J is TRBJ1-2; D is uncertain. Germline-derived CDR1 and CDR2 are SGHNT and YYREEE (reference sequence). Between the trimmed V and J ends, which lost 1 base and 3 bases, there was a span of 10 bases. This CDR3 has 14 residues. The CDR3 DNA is TGTGCCAGCAGCTTGAGGACGGTGCACTATGGCTACACCTTC. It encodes CASSLRTVHYGYTF.

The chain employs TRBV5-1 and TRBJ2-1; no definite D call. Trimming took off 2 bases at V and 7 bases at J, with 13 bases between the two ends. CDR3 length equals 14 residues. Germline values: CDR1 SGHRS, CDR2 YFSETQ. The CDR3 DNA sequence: TGCGCCAGCAGCTTAACGATCCCCGGAAATGAGCAGTTCTTC. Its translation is CASSLTIPGNEQFF. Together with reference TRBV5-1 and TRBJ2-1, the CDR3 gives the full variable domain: KAGVTQTPRYLIKTRGQQVTLSCSPISGHRSVSWYQQTPGQGLQFLFEYFSETQRNKGNFPGRFSGRQFSNSRSEMNVSTLELGDSALYLCASSLTIPGNEQFFGPGTRLTVL.

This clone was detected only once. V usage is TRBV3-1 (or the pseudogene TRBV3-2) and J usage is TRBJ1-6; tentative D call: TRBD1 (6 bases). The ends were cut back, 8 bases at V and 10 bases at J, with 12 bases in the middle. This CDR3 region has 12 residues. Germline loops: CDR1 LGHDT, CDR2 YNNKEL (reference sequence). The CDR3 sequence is CASGTGYSPLHF. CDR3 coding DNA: TGTGCCAGCGGTACAGGGTACTCACCCCTCCACTTT.

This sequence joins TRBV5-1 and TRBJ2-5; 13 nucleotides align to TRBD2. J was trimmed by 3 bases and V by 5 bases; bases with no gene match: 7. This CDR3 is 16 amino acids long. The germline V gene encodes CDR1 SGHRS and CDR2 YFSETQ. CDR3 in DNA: TGCGCCAGCAGGCGGACTAGCGGGGGTGGTGAAGAGACCCAGTACTTC. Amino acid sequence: CASRRTSGGGEETQYF.